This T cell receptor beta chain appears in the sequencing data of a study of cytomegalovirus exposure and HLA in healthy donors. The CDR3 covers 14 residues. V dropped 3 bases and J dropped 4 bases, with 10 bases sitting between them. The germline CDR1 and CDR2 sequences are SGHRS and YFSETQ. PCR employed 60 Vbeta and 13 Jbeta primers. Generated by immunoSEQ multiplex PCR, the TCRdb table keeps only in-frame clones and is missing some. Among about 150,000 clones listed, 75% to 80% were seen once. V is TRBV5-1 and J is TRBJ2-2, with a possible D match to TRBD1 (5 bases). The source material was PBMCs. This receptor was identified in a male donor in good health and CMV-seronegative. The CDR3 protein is CASSSAGITGELFF. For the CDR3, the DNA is TGCGCCAGCAGCTCGGCAGGGATCACCGGGGAGCTGTTTTTT.